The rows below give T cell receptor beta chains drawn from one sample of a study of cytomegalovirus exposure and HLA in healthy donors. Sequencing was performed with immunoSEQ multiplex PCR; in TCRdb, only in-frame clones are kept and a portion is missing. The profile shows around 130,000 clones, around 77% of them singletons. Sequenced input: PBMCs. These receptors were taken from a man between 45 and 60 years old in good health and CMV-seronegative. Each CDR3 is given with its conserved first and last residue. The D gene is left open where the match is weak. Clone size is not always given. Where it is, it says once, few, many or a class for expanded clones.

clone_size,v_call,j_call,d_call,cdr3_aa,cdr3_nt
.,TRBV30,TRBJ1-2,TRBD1,CAWDLGTGSTYGYTF,TGTGCCTGGGACCTAGGGACAGGGAGTACCTATGGCTACACCTTC
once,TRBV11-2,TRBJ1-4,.,CASSQGVRINEKLFF,TGTGCCAGCAGCCAGGGCGTCCGAATCAATGAAAAACTGTTTTTT
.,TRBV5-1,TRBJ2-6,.,CASSQRGTSGANVLTF,TGCGCCAGCAGCCAGCGAGGTACCTCTGGGGCCAACGTCCTGACTTTC
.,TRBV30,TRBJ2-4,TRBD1,CAWSPGQGGINIQYF,TGTGCCTGGAGCCCCGGACAGGGGGGAATAAACATTCAGTACTTC
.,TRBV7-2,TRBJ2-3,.,CASRIPGLSTDTQYF,TGTGCCAGCCGCATACCGGGACTCAGCACAGATACGCAGTATTTT
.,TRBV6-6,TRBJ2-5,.,CASSLNFLALKETQYF,TGTGCCAGCAGTCTCAACTTCCTAGCGTTAAAAGAGACCCAGTACTTC
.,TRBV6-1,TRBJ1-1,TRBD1,CASSEHRGVTEAFF,TGTGCCAGCAGTGAGCACAGGGGGGTCACTGAAGCTTTCTTT
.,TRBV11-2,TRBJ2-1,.,CASSLDRGAYNEQFF,TGTGCCAGCAGCTTAGATCGCGGAGCTTACAATGAGCAGTTCTTC
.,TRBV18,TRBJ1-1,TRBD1,CASSPGQWNEAFF,TGTGCCAGCTCACCGGGACAGTGGAATGAAGCTTTCTTT
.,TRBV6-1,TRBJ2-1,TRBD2,CASIRTSGSNEQFF,TGTGCCAGCATCCGGACTAGCGGGAGTAATGAGCAGTTCTTC
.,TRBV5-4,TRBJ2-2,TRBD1,CASSRRDRGPGELFF,TGTGCCAGCAGCCGCCGGGACAGGGGCCCCGGGGAGCTGTTTTTT
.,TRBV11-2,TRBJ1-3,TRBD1,CASSLLRGPNGNTIYF,TGTGCCAGCAGCCTTTTGAGGGGGCCTAACGGAAACACCATATATTTT
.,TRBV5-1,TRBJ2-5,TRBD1,CASSLAGQGQETQYF,TGCGCCAGCAGCTTGGCCGGACAGGGCCAAGAGACCCAGTACTTC
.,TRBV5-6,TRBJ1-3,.,CASSLARGAGNTIYF,TGTGCCAGCAGCTTGGCCAGGGGAGCCGGAAACACCATATATTTT
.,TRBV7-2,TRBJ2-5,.,CASSPIRETQYF,TGTGCCAGCAGCCCTATCCGCGAGACCCAGTACTTC
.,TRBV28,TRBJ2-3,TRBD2,CASSRLAGGPRGDTQYF,TGTGCCAGCAGTAGGCTAGCGGGAGGGCCGCGGGGAGATACGCAGTATTTT
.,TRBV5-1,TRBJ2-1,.,CASTRDRSNEQFF,TGCGCCAGCACCAGAGACAGGTCCAATGAGCAGTTCTTC
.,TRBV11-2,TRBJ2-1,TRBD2,CASSLGLAGGYNEQFF,TGTGCCAGCAGCCTGGGACTAGCGGGAGGTTACAATGAGCAGTTCTTC
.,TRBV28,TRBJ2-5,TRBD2,CASSPAGRGETQYF,TGTGCCAGCAGTCCCGCAGGGAGGGGAGAGACCCAGTACTTC
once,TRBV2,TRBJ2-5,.,CASSEDWTAETQYF,TGTGCCAGCAGCGAGGACTGGACGGCAGAGACCCAGTACTTC
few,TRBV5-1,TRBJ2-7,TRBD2,CASSLELAGALYEQYF,TGCGCCAGCAGCTTAGAACTAGCGGGAGCCCTCTACGAGCAGTACTTC
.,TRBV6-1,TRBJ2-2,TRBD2,CASSELGGWTGELFF,TGTGCCAGCAGTGAATTGGGGGGGTGGACCGGGGAGCTGTTTTTT
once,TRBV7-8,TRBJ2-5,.,CASSLWGQQETQYF,TGTGCCAGCAGCTTATGGGGCCAGCAAGAGACCCAGTACTTC
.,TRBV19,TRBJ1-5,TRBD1,CASSIRQGDNQPQHF,TGTGCCAGTAGTATCAGACAGGGGGACAATCAGCCCCAGCATTTT
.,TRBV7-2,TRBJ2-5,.,CASSAELVQTQYF,TGTGCCAGCAGCGCCGAACTAGTACAAACCCAGTACTTC
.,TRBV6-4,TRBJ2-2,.,CASSQDHQLTGELFF,TGTGCCAGCAGCCAGGATCACCAGCTCACCGGGGAGCTGTTTTTT
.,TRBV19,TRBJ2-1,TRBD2,CATQGLAGGDEQFF,TGTGCCACCCAGGGACTAGCGGGAGGGGATGAGCAGTTCTTC
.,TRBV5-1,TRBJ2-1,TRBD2,CASSLGGLAGYNEQFF,TGCGCCAGCAGCTTGGGGGGACTAGCGGGGTACAATGAGCAGTTCTTC
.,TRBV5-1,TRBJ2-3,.,CASSLGASTDTQYF,TGCGCCAGCAGCTTGGGAGCGAGCACAGATACGCAGTATTTT
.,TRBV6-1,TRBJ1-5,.,CASSERGQGGFSQPQHF,TGTGCCAGCAGTGAAAGGGGCCAGGGTGGCTTTAGTCAGCCCCAGCATTTT
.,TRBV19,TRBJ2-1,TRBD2,CASSPGTSGSTEQFF,TGTGCCAGTAGCCCCGGGACTAGCGGGTCCACTGAGCAGTTCTTC
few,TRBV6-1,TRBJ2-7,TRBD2,CASSEFRTSGTYEQYF,TGTGCCAGCAGTGAATTTAGGACTAGCGGCACCTACGAGCAGTACTTC
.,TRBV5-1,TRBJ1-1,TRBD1,CASSLIFTQTGLNTEAFF,TGCGCCAGCAGCTTGATATTCACCCAGACAGGGCTGAACACTGAAGCTTTCTTT
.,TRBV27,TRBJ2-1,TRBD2,CASRVAGAGEQFF,TGTGCCAGCAGGGTAGCGGGAGCGGGTGAGCAGTTCTTC
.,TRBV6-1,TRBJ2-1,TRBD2,CASSAGTSGSGAQFF,TGTGCCAGCAGTGCCGGGACTAGCGGGAGTGGAGCGCAGTTCTTC
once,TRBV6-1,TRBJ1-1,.,CASNGGLDTEAFF,TGTGCCAGCAACGGGGGTTTGGACACTGAAGCTTTCTTT
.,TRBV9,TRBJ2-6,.,CASSVSGNSGANVLTF,TGTGCCAGCAGCGTATCGGGGAATTCTGGGGCCAACGTCCTGACTTTC
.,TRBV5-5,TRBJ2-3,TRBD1,CASSSGQGRSDTQYF,TGTGCCAGCAGCTCGGGACAGGGGAGGTCAGATACGCAGTATTTT
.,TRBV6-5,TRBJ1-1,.,CASRLTGTAEAFF,TGTGCCAGCAGACTGACAGGAACTGCTGAAGCTTTCTTT
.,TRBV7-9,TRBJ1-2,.,CASSLGGLTAGYTF,TGTGCCAGCAGCCTCGGGGGTCTTACGGCGGGCTACACCTTC
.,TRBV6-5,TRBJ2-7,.,CASGPVGAFREQYF,TGTGCCAGCGGACCCGTGGGGGCCTTCCGCGAGCAGTACTTC
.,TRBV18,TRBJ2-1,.,CASSPPTTFQVQFF,TGTGCCAGCTCACCACCGACTACCTTCCAGGTGCAGTTCTTC
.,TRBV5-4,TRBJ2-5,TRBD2,CASSLRLAGGETQYF,TGTGCCAGCAGCTTGAGGCTAGCGGGAGGAGAGACCCAGTACTTC
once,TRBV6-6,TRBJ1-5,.,CASMERYNVLGQPQHF,TGTGCCAGCATGGAGAGGTATAATGTTTTGGGTCAGCCCCAGCATTTT
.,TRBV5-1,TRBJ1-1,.,CASSTGQNTEAFF,TGCGCCAGCAGCACGGGACAGAACACTGAAGCTTTCTTT
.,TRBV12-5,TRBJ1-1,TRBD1,CASGSGQGWDF,TGTGCTAGTGGTTCCGGACAGGGATGGGATTTT